These T cell receptor beta chains were read from a single sample in a study of molecular identifiers for immune sequencing clone quantification. TCRdb re-derived calls from the PCR reads in MiXCR, one entry per CDR3 protein. The table includes 40,000 to 45,000 distinct CDR3 sequences, under 25% detected once. The sample was naive CD8+ T cells from blood, with Jurkat cell RNA spiked in. The receptor set was obtained from a human donor in good health. Some libraries in this study had Jurkat cell RNA spiked in. Both conserved end residues are part of each CDR3. D genes are given only for firm matches. Clone size is not always given. Where it is, it says once, few, many or a class for expanded clones.

j_call | clone_size | d_call | v_call | cdr3_nt | cdr3_aa
TRBJ1-5 | many | NA | TRBV6-4 | TGTGCCAGCAGTGATAAAGAATATAGCAATCAGCCCCAGCATTTT | CASSDKEYSNQPQHF
TRBJ2-7 | many | TRBD1 | TRBV27 | TGTGCCAGCAGTGGGACAGGGGGCGGTACGTATCCAAACTCCTACGAGCAGTACTTC | CASSGTGGGTYPNSYEQYF
TRBJ2-7 | many | TRBD2 | TRBV7-9 | TGTGCCAGCAGCTTATTCCCTAGCGGGGGGTACGAGCAGTACTTC | CASSLFPSGGYEQYF
TRBJ2-3 | many | NA | TRBV10-2 | TGCGCCAGCAGTGGGGCAGCGAATTTCACAGATACGCAGTATTTT | CASSGAANFTDTQYF
TRBJ2-3 | many | NA | TRBV3-1 | TGTGCCAGCAGCCCTAGAATATCAGATACGCAGTATTTT | CASSPRISDTQYF
TRBJ2-7 | few | NA | TRBV5-1 | TGCGCCAGCAGCCGGGACGTGAGCTCCTACGAGCAGTACTTC | CASSRDVSSYEQYF
TRBJ1-2 | NA | NA | TRBV20-1 | TGCAGTGCTACGGGCAAAAACTGTGGCTACACCTTC | CSATGKNCGYTF
TRBJ1-5 | many | NA | TRBV30 | TGTGCCTGGGGGGAATTCAATCAGCCCCAGCATTTT | CAWGEFNQPQHF
TRBJ2-2 | many | NA | TRBV2 | TGTGCCAGCTGTTTTGGGGAGGCCGGGGAGCTGTTTTTT | CASCFGEAGELFF
TRBJ1-5 | once | NA | TRBV29-1 | TGCAGCTTCCAGGATGGGGGTAATCAGCCCCAGCATTTT | CSFQDGGNQPQHF
TRBJ2-2 | many | NA | TRBV3-1 | TGTGCCAGCCGCGAATTTGCCGGGGAGCTGTTTTTT | CASREFAGELFF
TRBJ1-5 | NA | NA | TRBV7-9 | TGTGCCAGCAGCTTTCCGGGGATTCAGCCCCAGCATTTT | CASSFPGIQPQHF
TRBJ1-5 | many | TRBD1 | TRBV19 | TGTGCCACCCAGGAAGGGGGCGTTGGGCAGCCCCAGCATTTT | CATQEGGVGQPQHF
TRBJ1-1 | medium-sized | NA | TRBV29-1 | TGCAGCGTAGCAGGGGTTAGCACTGAAGCTTTCTTT | CSVAGVSTEAFF
TRBJ2-1 | many | NA | TRBV30 | TGTGCCGGAGCCCCCTCGGAGCGGCCCTACAATGAGCAGTTCTTC | CAGAPSERPYNEQFF
TRBJ2-5 | NA | TRBD2 | TRBV27 | TGTGCCAGCAGTCCACAGCGGGAGGGCCTGCCCGGGACCCAGTACTTC | CASSPQREGLPGTQYF
TRBJ2-5 | many | NA | TRBV7-7 | TGTGCGACGACAGGCATAGAAGAGACCCAGTACTTC | CATTGIEETQYF
TRBJ2-3 | NA | TRBD2 | TRBV27 | TGTGCCAGCAGTTTATTTGGGGGGGGCACAGATACGCAGTATTTT | CASSLFGGGTDTQYF
TRBJ2-7 | NA | TRBD2 | TRBV4-2 | TGTGCCCTAGAGGGACTAGCGGGGGAGACCGAAGCCTACGAGCAGTACTTC | CALEGLAGETEAYEQYF
TRBJ2-5 | many | NA | TRBV19 | TGTGCCAGTAGTATTCAGGGGCCCCTGCAAGAGACCCAGTACTTC | CASSIQGPLQETQYF
TRBJ2-2 | many | NA | TRBV12-3/TRBV12-4 | TGTGCCAGCAGTGACGACAACGCGAACACCGGGGAGCTGTTTTTT | CASSDDNANTGELFF
TRBJ1-5 | many | NA | TRBV19 | TGTGCCAGTAGTATCGTCCCCCCCCGAGTTCAGCCCCAGCATTTT | CASSIVPPRVQPQHF
TRBJ1-5 | many | NA | TRBV10-3 | TGTGCCATCAGTGAGTCGCTGAGTCAGCCCCAGCATTTT | CAISESLSQPQHF
TRBJ2-1 | many | NA | TRBV5-6 | TGTGCCAGCAGCCCGGACGGCACCTACAATGAGCAGTTCTTC | CASSPDGTYNEQFF
TRBJ2-7 | many | TRBD1 | TRBV4-3 | TGCGCCAGCAGCCAAGACGGGACAGGATGGACGAGCTACGAGCAGTACTTC | CASSQDGTGWTSYEQYF
TRBJ2-3 | many | NA | TRBV19 | TGTGCCAGTAGTATCGGGGGTAGCACAGATACGCAGTATTTT | CASSIGGSTDTQYF
TRBJ2-1 | many | TRBD2 | TRBV7-9 | TGTGCCAGCAGTACCTTGACTAGCGGGAGTTACAATGAGCAGTTCTTC | CASSTLTSGSYNEQFF
TRBJ1-1 | many | NA | TRBV19 | TGTGCCAGTAGTGTTGGTTCTATCGAAGCTTTCTTT | CASSVGSIEAFF
TRBJ2-5 | many | NA | TRBV5-1 | TGCGCCAGCAGCTTGGGCCCCGGGACCATAGAGACCCAGTACTTC | CASSLGPGTIETQYF
TRBJ2-7 | many | NA | TRBV7-9 | TGTGCCAGCGAACTGTTCGCACCCGACTACGAGCAGTACTTC | CASELFAPDYEQYF
TRBJ1-2 | many | NA | TRBV25-1 | TGTGCCAGCAGTGAATATCCAGGGAATATGGATGGCTACACCTTC | CASSEYPGNMDGYTF
TRBJ2-4 | NA | TRBD2 | TRBV4-1 | TGCGCCAGCAGCCAAGTTCCAGCGGGAGTAAGTGGGTCCAAAAACATTCAGTACTTC | CASSQVPAGVSGSKNIQYF
TRBJ2-3 | NA | TRBD2 | TRBV5-1 | TGCGCCACCCACCTCCTGGGGGGGAGAAGCACAGATACGCAGTATTTT | CATHLLGGRSTDTQYF
TRBJ1-1 | many | NA | TRBV7-2 | TGTGCCAGCAGCTTTGTGGACACTGAAGCTTTCTTT | CASSFVDTEAFF
TRBJ2-3 | NA | TRBD2 | TRBV9 | TGTGCCAGCAGCGAGACGACTAGCGGCTTCACAGATACGCAGTATTTT | CASSETTSGFTDTQYF
TRBJ2-7 | many | NA | TRBV28 | TGTGCCAGCAGCCCCACCTCCTACGAGCAGTACTTC | CASSPTSYEQYF
TRBJ1-1 | NA | TRBD1 | TRBV3-1 | TGTGCCAGCAGCCAAGCGGTCTTCGGGACAGGGGGCTTGGACACTGAAGCTTTCTTT | CASSQAVFGTGGLDTEAFF
TRBJ1-6 | many | TRBD1 | TRBV20-1 | TGCAGTGCTAGAAGGAACAGGGGAACCGGGAATTCACCCCTCCACTTT | CSARRNRGTGNSPLHF